This entry lists 6 T cell receptor beta chains sequenced from one sample in a study of cytomegalovirus exposure and HLA in healthy donors. PCR was performed using 60 Vbeta and 13 Jbeta primers. The repertoire was sequenced with immunoSEQ multiplex PCR; TCRdb's copy has only in-frame clones and lacks some. This table has about 120,000 clones, around 77% appearing once. Sequences were obtained from PBMCs. Every receptor here comes from a man aged 18-30 years in good health and CMV-seropositive.

The rearrangement links TRBV6-4 to TRBJ1-1, with D perhaps TRBD1 (6 bases). V was shortened by 0 bases and J by 1 base, with 9 bases between the two germline ends. Germline V gives CDR1 MRHNA, CDR2 SNTAGT. CDR3 size: 15 residues. CDR3 DNA: TGTGCCAGCAGTGACTCTCCGGACAGGAACACTGAAGCTTTCTTT. The encoded protein is CASSDSPDRNTEAFF.

The rearrangement joins TRBV27 to TRBJ2-7, with a possible D match to TRBD2 (6 bases). CDR1 is MNHEY, CDR2 SMNVEV, per germline (reference sequence). V dropped 3 bases and J dropped 2 bases, with 14 bases sitting between them. This CDR3 has 15 amino acids. The CDR3: CASSFIGDSAYEQYF. DNA of the CDR3: TGTGCCAGCAGTTTTATCGGGGACTCCGCCTACGAGCAGTACTTC.

This clone occurred a few times. CDR3 amino acids: CASSLGEGGETQYF. CDR3 bases: TGTGCCAGCAGCTTGGGGGAGGGAGGAGAGACCCAGTACTTC. The gene calls are TRBV5-4 and TRBJ2-5; 7 bases are shared with TRBD2. In germline, CDR1 is SGHNT, CDR2 YYREEE (reference sequence). J was trimmed by 4 bases and V by 0 bases; bases with no gene match: 3. The CDR3 loop spans 14 amino acids.

This clone was counted a few times. The rearrangement uses TRBV5-1 and TRBJ1-2; 9 bases map to TRBD1. The length of the CDR3 is 15 residues. V lost 4 bases and J lost 6; bases outside the gene matches: 10. Germline V gene lookup returns CDR1 SGHRS and CDR2 YFSETQ. The CDR3 coding sequence is TGCGCCAGCAGCATGTCCCGGGACAGGGCTGATGGCTACACCTTC. It specifies CASSMSRDRADGYTF.

This clone was seen only once. The CDR3 sequence: CASSYRLAEPYEQYF. Written as DNA, the CDR3 is TGTGCCAGCAGTTACCGACTAGCTGAACCTTACGAGCAGTACTTC. The chain combines TRBV6-6 with TRBJ2-7; TRBD2 matches 7 bases. Germline loops: CDR1 MNHNY, CDR2 SVGAGI (reference sequence). The CDR3 consists of 15 residues. J gave up 4 bases and V 2 bases, and 8 bases lay outside the gene matches.

This rearrangement joins TRBV7-2 to TRBJ2-5; 14 bases agree with TRBD2. This CDR3 spans 16 amino acids. Looked up from germline, CDR1 is SGHTA and CDR2 is FQGNSA. V lost 5 bases and J lost 2; bases outside the gene matches: 4. CDR3 loop: CASSLGTSGGQETQYF. CDR3 nucleotides: TGTGCCAGCAGCCTTGGGACTAGCGGGGGTCAAGAGACCCAGTACTTC.